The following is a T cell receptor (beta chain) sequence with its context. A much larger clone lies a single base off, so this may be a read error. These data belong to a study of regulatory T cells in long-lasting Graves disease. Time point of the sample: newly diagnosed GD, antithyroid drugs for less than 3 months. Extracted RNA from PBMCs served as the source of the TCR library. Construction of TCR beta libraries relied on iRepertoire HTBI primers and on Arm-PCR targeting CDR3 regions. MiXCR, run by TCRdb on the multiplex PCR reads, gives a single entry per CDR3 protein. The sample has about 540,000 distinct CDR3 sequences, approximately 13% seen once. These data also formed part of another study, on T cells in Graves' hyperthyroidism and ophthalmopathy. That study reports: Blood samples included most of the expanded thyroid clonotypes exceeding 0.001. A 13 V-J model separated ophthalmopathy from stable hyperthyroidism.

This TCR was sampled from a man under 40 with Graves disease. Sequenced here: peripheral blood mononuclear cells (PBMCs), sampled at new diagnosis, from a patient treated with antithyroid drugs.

CDR3 protein: CASSLDPMVDEQFF. DNA of the CDR3: TGTGCCAGCAGCTTAGACCCTATGGTCGATGAGCAGTTCTTC. The rearrangement uses TRBV7-9 and TRBJ2-1; D unclear. The CDR3 length is 14 residues. Trimming shortened V by 1 base and J by 8 bases, and 12 bases separated the two germline ends. Germline V lookup: CDR1 SEHNR, CDR2 FQNEAQ (reference sequence). Supplemented by reference TRBV7-9 and TRBJ2-1, the full variable domain reads DTGVSQNPRHKITKRGQNVTFRCDPISEHNRLYWYRQTLGQGPEFLTYFQNEAQLEKSRLLSDRFSAERPKGSFSTLEIQRTEQGDSAMYLCASSLDPMVDEQFFGPGTRLTVL.